This TCR beta chain was sequenced for a study of blood T cell repertoires in COVID-19. Study in general: The samples span acute and convalescent COVID-19 from the United States, Italy and Spain. Sources were T cells, B-cell-depleted T cells, or PBMCs; the material itself was cDNA or gDNA.

Per the original data handling: Amplification from reference gene primers served as the basis for estimated nucleated cell counts. Clones were read by immunoSEQ multiplex PCR, and TCRdb kept only the in-frame ones, dropping some. V, J and clone size reflect that table, while D and trimming were determined from the DNA. The sample carries over 200,000 clones, approximately 90% recorded once. This CDR3 contains 12 residues. Trimming cost V 5 bases and J 7 bases, with 11 bases left between them. This chain joins TRBV12-3 or TRBV12-4 and TRBJ1-2; no clear D gene. Source material: peripheral blood. This clonotype was obtained from a woman under 30 who had recovered from COVID-19. The CDR3 DNA is TGTGCCAGCAGTCCCAGTCGGGTTGGCTACACCTTC. Encoded protein: CASSPSRVGYTF.